The next 27 T cell receptor beta chains were all read from a single sample in a study of T-cell reconstitution after alpha-beta-depleted transplantation in children. Preparation of the TCRbeta library involved a method that used unique molecular identifiers. TCRdb analysed the PCR reads with MiXCR anew, one entry per CDR3 protein. The sample yields about 580,000 distinct CDR3 sequences, under 30% seen once. Sequences were derived from PBMCs, mostly from graft donor cells, sampled 360 days after TCRalphabeta/CD19-depleted stem cell transplant. Receptors were obtained from a boy under three years old who had a stem cell transplant for acute myeloid leukemia, so the T cells may come from the graft donor.

This clonotype has just a few counts. The chain has TRBV29-1 and TRBJ2-3; no firm D call. Germline CDR1 and CDR2: SQVTM and ANQGSEA. V lost 5 bases and J lost 4, with 10 bases in between. The CDR3 has 12 residues. The CDR3 here is CSVHQSPDTQYF. CDR3 bases: TGCAGCGTTCACCAGTCACCAGATACGCAGTATTTT.

A few counts support this clonotype. This sequence joins TRBV20-1 and TRBJ1-4; maybe TRBD1 (5 bases). V was clipped by 6 bases and J by 5 bases, with 10 bases between them. Germline assignment: CDR1 DFQATT and CDR2 SNEGSKA (reference sequence). There are 12 residues in the CDR3. The CDR3: CSANQGNEKLFF. In DNA, the CDR3 is TGCAGTGCGAATCAGGGAAATGAAAAACTGTTTTTT.

The V gene is TRBV12-3 or TRBV12-4, the J gene TRBJ1-6; maybe TRBD1 (6 bases). This CDR3 has 14 amino acids. V dropped 3 bases and J dropped 5 bases, with 8 bases sitting between them. CDR3 nucleotides: TGTGCCAGCAGTTTCGGACAGAATAATTCACCCCTCCACTTT. This translates into CASSFGQNNSPLHF.

With regard to this clonotype: Likely a read error: the CDR3 ends without its conserved phenylalanine or tryptophan. The chain carries TRBV20-1 and TRBJ1-5; 12 bases line up with TRBD1. The CDR3 contains 15 residues. J gave up 4 bases and V 6 bases, and 7 bases lay outside the gene matches. The germline V gene has CDR1 DFQATT and CDR2 SNEGSKA (reference sequence). The CDR3 reads CSARDRGLGNQPQHS. The CDR3 coding sequence is TGCAGTGCAAGGGACAGGGGGCTGGGAAATCAGCCCCAGCATTCT.

This clonotype has ten or more counts. The chain links TRBV4-1 to TRBJ1-4; D is uncertain. This CDR3 spans 15 amino acids. CDR1 MGHRA and CDR2 YSYEKL come from the germline V gene. The V gene lost 3 bases and the J gene lost 5 bases, with 13 bases spanning the gap. The CDR3 is CASSHPLEGNEKLFF. CDR3 DNA: TGCGCCAGCAGCCACCCGCTTGAAGGGAATGAAAAACTGTTTTTT.

J is TRBJ2-5 and V is TRBV7-8, with D unclear. The CDR3 is 12 residues long. CDR1 is SGHVS, CDR2 FQNEAQ, per germline. The V gene lost 7 bases and the J gene lost 5 bases, with 11 bases spanning the gap. The CDR3 bases are TGTGCCAGCAAAAACGGCGCGGAGACCCAGTACTTC. As protein: CASKNGAETQYF.

In this sample, this clonotype turned up a few times. The CDR3: CASSQEGRGGRANYGYTF. CDR3 DNA sequence: TGCGCCAGCAGCCAAGAAGGGAGAGGGGGCCGAGCTAACTATGGCTACACCTTC. The V call is TRBV4-3, the J call TRBJ1-2; 7 bases are shared with TRBD1. Germline-derived CDR1 and CDR2 are LGHNA and YSLEER. The CDR3 runs 18 residues. V was clipped by 0 bases and J by 0 bases; unmatched bases: 10.

This rearrangement joins TRBV27 to TRBJ2-3; TRBD1 aligns across 9 bases. Germline CDR1 and CDR2: MNHEY and SMNVEV (reference sequence). With V trimmed by 2 bases and J by 3 bases, 15 bases remained unmatched. This CDR3 is built from 19 residues. Written as DNA, the CDR3 is TGTGCCAGCAGTTTAGGGTCAGTTAACAGGGGGCATTTAACAGATACGCAGTATTTT. It encodes CASSLGSVNRGHLTDTQYF.

Here the CDR3 reads CASRDNNQPQHF. DNA of the CDR3: TGTGCCAGCAGGGACAACAATCAGCCCCAGCATTTT. The V gene is TRBV6-2 or TRBV6-3, the J gene TRBJ1-5; D is possibly TRBD1 (5 bases). Germline-derived CDR1 and CDR2 are MNHEY and SVGEGT. The V gene lost 6 bases and the J gene lost 3 bases, with 6 bases spanning the gap. The CDR3 runs to 12 residues.

This clonotype showed up just a few times. The chain combines TRBV11-2 with TRBJ2-3, with 8 bases identical to TRBD1. J lost 4 bases, V lost 2 bases, and 5 bases had no gene match. This CDR3 comprises 15 residues. Germline CDR1 reads SGHAT; CDR2 reads FQNNGV. CDR3 nucleotide sequence: TGTGCCAGCAGCTTAATAGGACAGGGCGCAGATACGCAGTATTTT. It encodes CASSLIGQGADTQYF.

This clonotype was seen more than once but under ten times. The rearrangement joins TRBV6-1 to TRBJ2-1, with D possibly matching TRBD2 (5 bases). Per the germline V gene, CDR1 is MNHNS and CDR2 is SASEGT. The CDR3 is 16 amino acids. The V end lost 7 bases, the J end lost 3 bases, and 19 bases lay between the germline ends. Written as DNA, the CDR3 is TGTGCCAGCACCCCGGGGAGAGCGGCCCGCTACAATGAGCAGTTCTTC. Translation gives CASTPGRAARYNEQFF.

The V call is TRBV10-3, the J call TRBJ1-5; the match to TRBD1 covers 8 bases. CDR1 is ENHRY and CDR2 is SYGVKD in the germline V gene. The length of the CDR3 is 15 residues. The V and J ends lost 10 bases and 0 bases, in that order; junction bases with no gene match: 8. The CDR3 DNA reads TGTGCCACCCAACAGGGGGAATATAGCAATCAGCCCCAGCATTTT. Protein sequence: CATQQGEYSNQPQHF.

This clonotype was seen a few times. The chain links TRBV4-1 to TRBJ2-1, with TRBD2 identical over 10 bases. V shed 4 bases, J shed 8 bases, and the junction held 11 bases outside the gene matches. Germline CDR1 is MGHRA and CDR2 is YSYEKL. This CDR3 comprises 16 residues. DNA for the CDR3: TGCGCCAGCAGCCGAATCAGCGGGGGGGCCGGGGATGAGCAGTTCTTC. Translation: CASSRISGGAGDEQFF.

This clonotype was found a few times. The chain links TRBV20-1 to TRBJ2-4; 7 nucleotides agree with TRBD1. V was clipped by 6 bases and J by 2 bases; unmatched bases: 7. CDR3 length: 14 residues. The germline V gene encodes CDR1 DFQATT and CDR2 SNEGSKA (reference sequence). In DNA form, the CDR3 reads TGCAGTGCCACGGCAGGGGGAACCAAAAACATTCAGTACTTC. Protein sequence: CSATAGGTKNIQYF.

At least ten counts were recorded for this clonotype. The V gene is TRBV7-9, the J gene TRBJ1-2; perhaps TRBD1 as D (5 bases). CDR3 length: 11 residues. The germline gives CDR1 SEHNR, CDR2 FQNEAQ (reference sequence). V was shortened by 6 bases and J by 7 bases, with 9 bases between the two germline ends. The CDR3 is CASSLGGGYTF. In DNA form, the CDR3 reads TGTGCCAGCAGTTTGGGGGGTGGCTACACCTTC.

The chain is built from TRBV7-9 and TRBJ1-5; the D gene is possibly TRBD1 (6 bases). Germline V CDR1 and CDR2: SEHNR, FQNEAQ (reference sequence). V lost 2 bases to trimming and J lost 7 bases, with 18 bases between them. This CDR3 contains 16 residues. CDR3 sequence: CASSLSSPTGGQPQHF. The CDR3 DNA sequence: TGTGCCAGCAGCTTATCTAGCCCGACAGGCGGCCAGCCCCAGCATTTT.

This clonotype came up a few times. For the CDR3, the DNA is TGCAGTGCTACGCAGACGCCTTACGAGCAGTACTTC. Its protein product is CSATQTPYEQYF. The rearrangement uses TRBV20-1 and TRBJ2-7; D is undetermined. The CDR3 loop spans 12 amino acids. Per the germline V gene, CDR1 is DFQATT and CDR2 is SNEGSKA (reference sequence). V lost 4 bases and J 4 bases, leaving 11 bases between the germline ends.

The chain links TRBV20-1 to TRBJ1-1; D may be TRBD1 (6 bases). Trimming removed 0 bases from V and 2 bases from J, with 13 bases in between. Per the germline V gene, CDR1 is DFQATT and CDR2 is SNEGSKA (reference sequence). The CDR3 loop spans 15 amino acids. CDR3: CSARDPGQKNTEAFF. CDR3 nucleotide sequence: TGCAGTGCTAGAGATCCAGGACAGAAAAACACTGAAGCTTTCTTT.

This clonotype was found many times. The rearrangement links TRBV20-1 to TRBJ2-3; 15 nucleotides align to TRBD2. The CDR3 extends over 16 amino acids. Germline trimming cut 6 bases from V and 8 bases from J; bases unmatched to any gene: 12. CDR1 DFQATT and CDR2 SNEGSKA come from the germline V gene (reference sequence). In DNA, the CDR3 is TGCAGTGCGGCCCGGACTAGCGGGGGGGCCGGCGGTACGCAGTATTTT. It encodes CSAARTSGGAGGTQYF.

In its sample, this clonotype was seen many times. The V gene is TRBV29-1, the J gene TRBJ1-4; 8 nucleotides match TRBD1. V was pared by 5 bases and J by 8 bases, with 13 bases of the junction left unmatched. CDR1 is SQVTM and CDR2 is ANQGSEA in the germline V gene. There are 15 residues in the CDR3. The CDR3 loop reads CSVLKYRGEYEKLFF. CDR3 bases: TGCAGCGTTCTAAAATACAGGGGGGAATACGAAAAACTGTTTTTT.

This chain links TRBV10-2 with TRBJ2-7; a weak D match, TRBD1 (6 bases). This CDR3 has 15 residues. Trimming removed 2 bases at V and 4 bases at J, with 15 bases between. Germline V gene data show CDR1 as WSHSY and CDR2 as SAAADI. CDR3 bases: TGCGCCAGCAGTGAGCGGTCGACAGGAGGATACGAGCAGTACGTC. It translates to CASSERSTGGYEQYV.

In this sample, this clonotype turned up many times. The chain is built from TRBV11-2 and TRBJ2-7; possible D gene TRBD2, 5 bases. The germline gives CDR1 SGHAT, CDR2 FQNNGV. This CDR3 is 14 amino acids long. Trimming left V 0 bases short and J 4 bases short, with 10 bases between. CDR3 sequence: CASSLEVGVYEQYV. The CDR3 nucleotides are TGTGCCAGCAGCTTAGAGGTGGGAGTGTACGAGCAGTACGTC.

The rearrangement uses TRBV7-3 and TRBJ2-3; no clear D. Germline V lookup: CDR1 SGHTA, CDR2 FQGTGA. The CDR3 covers 14 residues. The ends were cut back, 2 bases at V and 2 bases at J, with 8 bases in the middle. CDR3 nucleotides: TGTGCCAGCAGCTTAGGCAGGCACACAGATACGCAGTATTTT. Its protein is CASSLGRHTDTQYF.

This sequence joins TRBV20-1 and TRBJ2-7, with 8 positions matching TRBD1. Germline values: CDR1 DFQATT, CDR2 SNEGSKA (reference sequence). Unmatched junction bases numbered 11, after V lost 1 base and J lost 3 bases. This CDR3 is built from 16 residues. CDR3 loop: CSARVKGAGGIYEQYV. The CDR3 region has the DNA TGCAGTGCTAGAGTGAAGGGAGCAGGGGGCATCTACGAGCAGTACGTC.

This clonotype was counted ten times or more. The chain uses TRBV5-1 and TRBJ2-3; no reliable D call. Trimming stripped 1 base from V and 6 bases from J, with 6 bases between. Germline V lookup: CDR1 SGHRS, CDR2 YFSETQ. This CDR3 comprises 12 residues. The chain's CDR3 is CASSLTRDTQYF. In DNA, the CDR3 is TGCGCCAGCAGCTTGACCAGGGATACGCAGTATTTT.

This clonotype was detected a few times. The rearrangement uses TRBV6-1 and TRBJ2-3; D gene ambiguous. Trimming took 6 bases from V and 6 from J, leaving 16 bases between them. The CDR3 consists of 14 residues. Looked up from germline, CDR1 is MNHNS and CDR2 is SASEGT. The CDR3 DNA reads TGTGCCAGCAGGGTAGACCGCCTCTATGATACGCAGTATTTT. This sequence encodes CASRVDRLYDTQYF.

This clonotype occurred many times. This chain uses TRBV27 with TRBJ2-6; TRBD1 matches 7 bases. V dropped 4 bases and J dropped 0; count of bases not matched to a gene: 9. The CDR3 totals 18 residues. The V gene's germline CDR1 is MNHEY and CDR2 SMNVEV (reference sequence). The CDR3 here is CASSYLRDSNSGANVLTF. The CDR3 nucleotides are TGTGCCAGCAGTTACCTTAGGGACAGCAACTCTGGGGCCAACGTCCTGACTTTC.